The clone carrying this T cell receptor beta chain was picked up a small number of times. Its specificity is unknown. A minimum of 6 million PBMCs was isolated per sample. For the second PCR, which ran for roughly 6 to 12 cycles, a sample-barcoded 5' primer and a J-beta primer mix were used. The template-switch adaptor, which had 12 random nucleotides, put a tag on each cDNA molecule. TCRdb analysed the 5' RACE reads with MiXCR anew, one entry per CDR3 protein. Among 550,000 to 700,000 distinct CDR3 sequences listed, roughly 28% were seen once. V lost 6 bases to trimming and J lost 5 bases, with 8 bases between them. This CDR3 is built from 11 residues. Looked up from germline, CDR1 is SGHNT and CDR2 is YENEEA. This record belongs to a study of blood T cells in healthy people across ages. General observations from the study: Older age coincided with a roughly linear decline in TCR beta diversity per million T cells. Long-lived donors exceeded aged donors in naive CD4+ cells and diversity.

The sample consisted of blood. This chain uses TRBV11-3 with TRBJ2-7; no firm D call. This TCR was recovered from a woman aged 65 to 85 in good health. The CDR3 here is CASSLINEQYF. The DNA of the CDR3 is TGTGCCAGCAGTCTTATAAACGAGCAGTACTTC.